One and the same sample provided the 29 T cell receptor beta chains below, sequenced in a study of Tregs in tolerant kidney transplant recipients. Recipients received nonmyeloablative bone marrow transplants from related graft donors, with transient mixed chimerism. The table came from immunoSEQ multiplex PCR; TCRdb's copy has only in-frame clones and leaves some out. Its clone listing holds around 5,600 clones. The sample consisted of CD4+ T cells from blood (PBMCs), taken roughly 15 months after the transplant. These receptors were obtained from a human patient who received a combined kidney and bone marrow transplant. Some T cells may be graft donor cells.

A remark on this clone: The read ends 3 residues shy of where the CDR3 ends; the end is completed using the germline J gene. This chain uses TRBV20-1 with TRBJ2-1; 11 bases are a match to TRBD2. CDR1 and CDR2 (germline): DFQATT, SNEGSKA (reference sequence). This CDR3 is built from 16 residues. Trimming removed 3 bases from V and 6 bases from J; junction bases left unmatched: 10. The CDR3 sequence is CSASDSGRARGNEQFF. The covered CDR3 bases are TGCAGTGCTAGTGATAGCGGGAGGGCCAGGGGCAATGAG.

The chain's CDR3 is CASSLAQGEGYTF. CDR3 DNA, as far as it was read: TGCGCCAGCAGCTTGGCCCAGGGCGAAGGC. The chain combines TRBV5-1 with TRBJ1-2, with D perhaps matching TRBD1 (5 bases). The read ends 3 residues early relative to the CDR3; the germline J gene fills the gap. The CDR3 has 13 residues. Germline CDR1 SGHRS, CDR2 YFSETQ.

About this clone: The read terminates 3 residues before the CDR3 end, so the remaining end is supplied by the germline J gene. This sequence joins TRBV19 and TRBJ1-1; D possibly corresponds to TRBD1 (6 bases). Germline V gene data show CDR1 as LNHDA and CDR2 as SQIVND (reference sequence). The CDR3 is 15 amino acids. The CDR3 sequence is CASSALMRTDQTAFF. The sequenced CDR3 bases are TGTGCCAGTAGTGCCCTTATGCGGACAGACCAGACG.

A word on this clone: The read terminates 3 residues ahead of where the CDR3 ends, so the germline J gene completes it. The chain is built from TRBV5-1 and TRBJ2-3; 7 positions agree with TRBD1. Germline V gives CDR1 SGHRS, CDR2 YFSETQ. CDR3 length equals 15 residues. V dropped 3 bases and J dropped 5; count of bases not matched to a gene: 9. The CDR3: CASSSTGVVGDTQYF. The part of the CDR3 DNA that was read is TGCGCCAGCAGCTCCACAGGGGTTGTTGGAGATACG.

In regard to this clone: From the germline J gene comes the end of the CDR3, since the read stops 3 residues before it. The rearrangement links TRBV15 to TRBJ1-1, with TRBD1 matching over 7 bases. Germline V gene data show CDR1 as LNHNV and CDR2 as YYDKDF (reference sequence). The trim removed 3 bases at V and 2 bases at J, leaving 9 bases unmatched. The CDR3 runs to 16 residues. The CDR3 bases that were read are TGTGCCACCAGCAGGGGTCCGGGACAGATAAACACTGAA. Translating gives CATSRGPGQINTE. The full CDR3 sequence reads CATSRGPGQINTEAFF.

With regard to this clone: The read halts 3 residues ahead of the CDR3 end, with the missing end drawn from the germline J gene. The chain couples TRBV12-3 or TRBV12-4 to TRBJ2-1; D call uncertain. The CDR3 runs to 11 residues. Trimming took off 6 bases at V and 9 bases at J, with 9 bases between the two ends. CDR3 residues: CASSPRAEQFF. Partial CDR3 DNA: TGTGCCAGCAGCCCAAGGGCTGAG.

As concerns this clone: The read terminates 3 residues before the CDR3 end, so the remaining end is supplied by the germline J gene. The gene calls are TRBV2 and TRBJ1-2, with 9 bases lining up with TRBD1. CDR3 size: 15 residues. J gave up 4 bases and V 8 bases, and 11 bases lay outside the gene matches. CDR1 is SNHLY, CDR2 FYNNEI, per germline. Here the CDR3 reads CASANTGGKSYGYTF. CDR3 DNA (partial): TGTGCCAGCGCCAACACAGGGGGCAAGAGCTATGGC. The complete variable domain, with remaining parts taken from reference TRBV2 and TRBJ1-2, reads EPEVTQTPSHQVTQMGQEVILRCVPISNHLYFYWYRQILGQKVEFLVSFYNNEISEKSEIFDDQFSVERPDGSNFTLKIRSTKLEDSAMYFCASANTGGKSYGYTFGSGTRLTVV.

On this clone: The CDR3 is cut off 3 residues early in the read; its end comes from the germline J gene. The gene calls are TRBV7-6 and TRBJ1-2; TRBD1 matches at 10 bases. Germline V CDR1 and CDR2: SGHVS, FNYEAQ. With 1 base clipped from V and 4 bases from J, the junction kept 0 bases outside the gene matches. The CDR3 runs to 14 residues. CDR3 loop: CASSLGTGGYGYTF. The part of the CDR3 DNA that was read is TGTGCCAGCAGCTTAGGGACAGGGGGCTATGGC.

A word on this clone: The read gets to within 3 residues of the CDR3 end, and the germline J gene fills in the rest. J is TRBJ2-7 and V is TRBV10-2; 12 bases fit TRBD2. Germline values: CDR1 WSHSY, CDR2 SAAADI. This CDR3 comprises 16 residues. V lost 3 bases and J lost 2; bases outside the gene matches: 5. This CDR3 is CASSELRTSGTYEQYF. The CDR3 DNA, read in part, is TGCGCCAGCAGTGAACTCAGGACTAGCGGGACCTACGAG.

In the case of this clone: The sequence runs out 3 residues before the end of the CDR3; the remainder is reconstructed from the germline J gene. This chain connects TRBV6-4 to TRBJ2-7, with 9 bases aligning to TRBD1. The trim removed 8 bases at V and 2 bases at J, leaving 10 bases unmatched. The CDR3 length is 15 residues. The germline CDR1 and CDR2 sequences are MRHNA and SNTAGT. CDR3 in amino acids: CASRWRRTGAYEQYF. The covered CDR3 bases are TGTGCCAGCCGATGGCGGCGGACAGGGGCCTACGAG.

CDR3: CASSSSLLNTEAFF. CDR3 DNA, as far as it was read: TGTGCCAGCAGCTCTAGTCTTTTGAACACTGAA. V is TRBV11-2 and J is TRBJ1-1, with D uncertain. Read data end 3 residues before the CDR3 end; the end is taken from the germline J gene. The CDR3 is made up of 14 amino acids. V lost 4 bases and J lost 0, with 9 bases in between. The germline V gene has CDR1 SGHAT and CDR2 FQNNGV.

Comment on this clone: Sequencing ends 3 residues short of the CDR3 end; the germline J gene provides the rest. This sequence joins TRBV23-1 and TRBJ2-7; 9 positions match TRBD2. TRBV23-1 is given ORF status, its function remaining uncertain. With 5 bases clipped from V and 0 bases from J, the junction kept 5 bases outside the gene matches. This CDR3 is 15 amino acids long. The DNA read from the CDR3 is TGCGCCAGCAGTTACCTAGCGGGGCTCTCCTACGAG. It encodes CASSYLAGLSYE. In full, the CDR3 reads CASSYLAGLSYEQYF.

CDR3 sequence: CASSDGGTGNQPQHF. Partial CDR3 DNA: TGTGCCAGCAGTGATGGGGGGACCGGCAATCAGCCC. This chain connects TRBV2 to TRBJ1-5, with a weak D call TRBD1 (5 bases). From the germline J gene comes the end of the CDR3, since the read stops 3 residues before it. Germline assignment: CDR1 SNHLY and CDR2 FYNNEI. V gave up 3 bases and J gave up 2 bases, with 11 bases separating them. The CDR3 consists of 15 residues.

This clone is classed as medium-sized by frequency. The read falls 3 residues short of the CDR3 end, and the missing part is taken from the germline J gene. This rearrangement joins TRBV6-1 to TRBJ1-1; D remains unclear. CDR1 and CDR2 (germline): MNHNS, SASEGT. V shed 3 bases and J shed 1 base, with 12 bases lying between them. The CDR3 runs 15 residues. The covered CDR3 bases are TGTGCCAGCAGTGATTCTCGGGTTGGGAACACTGAA. Amino acid sequence: CASSDSRVGNTE. The whole CDR3 sequence reads CASSDSRVGNTEAFF.

Note on this clone: The read falls 3 residues short of the CDR3 end, and the missing part is taken from the germline J gene. The chain couples TRBV10-3 to TRBJ1-1, with TRBD1 as a possible D gene (6 bases). Germline V gene lookup returns CDR1 ENHRY and CDR2 SYGVKD. CDR3 length: 14 amino acids. Incomplete CDR3 DNA: TGTGCCATCAGTGAGTCAGGGGGGGTTCCCGAA. Translating gives CAISESGGVPE. Given in full, the CDR3 is CAISESGGVPEAFF.

Concerning this clone itself: Read sequence stops 3 residues before the CDR3 end, and the germline J gene provides the missing end. V is TRBV5-1 and J is TRBJ1-1, with no clear D. V was pared by 0 bases and J by 0 bases, with 6 bases between. CDR3 length: 14 residues. The germline CDR1 and CDR2 sequences are SGHRS and YFSETQ. The CDR3 bases that were read are TGCGCCAGCAGCTTGGGAGGGTTGAACACTGAA. Its translation is CASSLGGLNTE. The entire CDR3 protein is CASSLGGLNTEAFF. Together with reference TRBV5-1 and TRBJ1-1, the CDR3 gives the full variable domain: KAGVTQTPRYLIKTRGQQVTLSCSPISGHRSVSWYQQTPGQGLQFLFEYFSETQRNKGNFPGRFSGRQFSNSRSEMNVSTLELGDSALYLCASSLGGLNTEAFFGQGTRLTVV.

About this clone: The read comes to an end 3 residues before the CDR3 does, leaving the germline J gene to fill in the end. The V gene is TRBV2, the J gene TRBJ2-5; D is possibly TRBD2 (6 bases). The germline V and J ends were trimmed by 5 bases and 2 bases, with 9 bases remaining between them. The CDR3 is 13 residues long. Germline V gene lookup returns CDR1 SNHLY and CDR2 FYNNEI. CDR3 bases read: TGTGCCAGCAGTTGGGACTCTCAAGAGACC. Translation: CASSWDSQET. Given in full, the CDR3 is CASSWDSQETQYF.

This clone is medium-sized by frequency. Read data end 3 residues before the CDR3 end; the end is taken from the germline J gene. V and J are TRBV2 and TRBJ2-2, with D possibly being TRBD2 (6 bases). Germline V gene data show CDR1 as SNHLY and CDR2 as FYNNEI. The CDR3 runs 16 residues. V was shortened by 4 bases and J by 1 base, with 13 bases between the two germline ends. The CDR3 bases that were read are TGTGCCAGCAGTGTGGTTGGGACTTGGAACACCGGGGAG. Its protein product is CASSVVGTWNTGE. The CDR3 in full is CASSVVGTWNTGELFF.

With regard to this clone: The CDR3 extends 3 residues past the end of the read, so its final part is completed from the germline J gene. The chain joins TRBV29-1 to TRBJ1-1; possibly TRBD1 for D (5 bases). Germline CDR1 and CDR2: SQVTM and ANQGSEA. The CDR3 spans 12 residues. V gave up 5 bases and J gave up 2 bases, with 9 bases separating them. The CDR3 here is CSVRRENTEAFF. The covered CDR3 bases are TGCAGCGTTCGCAGGGAAAACACTGAA.

A remark on this clone: The CDR3 extends 3 residues past the end of the read, so its final part is completed from the germline J gene. This chain connects TRBV15 to TRBJ2-3, with TRBD1 as a possible D gene (6 bases). V lost 6 bases and J 3 bases, leaving 16 bases between the germline ends. CDR1 is LNHNV and CDR2 is YYDKDF in the germline V gene (reference sequence). The CDR3 covers 15 residues. CDR3 amino acids: CATRKGDILTDTQYF. Partial CDR3 DNA: TGTGCCACCAGAAAGGGGGATATATTAACAGATACG. Looking up the rest from reference TRBV15 and TRBJ2-3 gives the full variable domain: DAMVIQNPRYQVTQFGKPVTLSCSQTLNHNVMYWYQQKSSQAPKLLFHYYDKDFNNEADTPDNFQSRRPNTSFCFLDIRSPGLGDTAMYLCATRKGDILTDTQYFGPGTRLTVL.

This clone is labeled large based on frequency. The read ends 3 residues early relative to the CDR3; the germline J gene fills the gap. The rearrangement uses TRBV19 and TRBJ2-2; possible D gene TRBD1, 6 bases. CDR1 LNHDA and CDR2 SQIVND come from the germline V gene (reference sequence). With 7 bases removed from V and 5 bases from J, the gap between germline ends came to 17 bases. The CDR3 consists of 15 residues. The DNA read from the CDR3 is TGTGCCAGTACTAGGCAGGGGCGGAGAACCGGGGAG. Residues: CASTRQGRRTGE. The whole CDR3 region reads CASTRQGRRTGELFF. Supplemented by reference TRBV19 and TRBJ2-2, the full variable domain reads DGGITQSPKYLFRKEGQNVTLSCEQNLNHDAMYWYRQDPGQGLRLIYYSQIVNDFQKGDIAEGYSVSREKKESFPLTVTSAQKNPTAFYLCASTRQGRRTGELFFGEGSRLTVL.

Judged by frequency, this clone is medium-sized. The read terminates 3 residues before the CDR3 end, so the remaining end is supplied by the germline J gene. The chain is built from TRBV30 and TRBJ2-2; no clear D gene. Germline V gene sequence: CDR1 GTSNPN, CDR2 SVGIG (reference sequence). The CDR3 is made up of 14 amino acids. With 0 bases removed from V and 2 bases from J, the gap between germline ends came to 7 bases. The CDR3 is CAWSVGYNTGELFF. The CDR3 bases that were read are TGTGCCTGGAGTGTCGGGTACAACACCGGGGAG.

In regard to this clone: The read ends 3 residues early relative to the CDR3; the germline J gene fills the gap. The chain joins TRBV5-4 to TRBJ1-3, with D tentatively TRBD1 (6 bases). Trimming removed 4 bases at V and 4 bases at J, with 15 bases between. The CDR3 is 15 residues long. The germline V gene has CDR1 SGHNT and CDR2 YYREEE (reference sequence). The CDR3: CASSLTGTGGNTIYF. The sequenced part of the CDR3 DNA is TGTGCCAGCAGCCTAACAGGGACGGGCGGAAACACC.

This clone is medium-sized (0.01 to 0.1%) by frequency. The sequence runs out 3 residues before the end of the CDR3; the remainder is reconstructed from the germline J gene. The chain recombines TRBV5-1 with TRBJ2-3; D assignment may be TRBD1 or TRBD2 (7 bases each). Trimming cost V 4 bases and J 4 bases, with 16 bases left between them. The CDR3 has 15 amino acids. The germline gives CDR1 SGHRS, CDR2 YFSETQ. CDR3 in amino acids: CASSPTGRGPDTQYF. The CDR3 bases that were read are TGCGCCAGCAGCCCGACAGGGAGGGGCCCAGATACG.

Concerning this clone itself: Read sequence stops 3 residues before the CDR3 end, and the germline J gene provides the missing end. The gene calls are TRBV18 and TRBJ2-7; 7 bases are a match to TRBD1. V dropped 2 bases and J dropped 5; count of bases not matched to a gene: 6. This CDR3 has 14 amino acids. Germline V gene lookup returns CDR1 KGHSH and CDR2 LQKENI. The CDR3 DNA, read in part, is TGTGCCAGCTCACCAAGGGACAGAGGCGACGAG. It specifies CASSPRDRGDE. From start to end, the CDR3 is CASSPRDRGDEQYF.

This clone is called medium-sized based on its frequency. Sequencing ends 3 residues short of the CDR3 end; the germline J gene provides the rest. The chain links TRBV29-1 to TRBJ1-1, with TRBD1 identical over 7 bases. The germline CDR1 and CDR2 sequences are SQVTM and ANQGSEA. This CDR3 contains 13 residues. V shed 1 base, J shed 1 base, and the junction held 0 bases outside the gene matches. The CDR3 bases that were read are TGCAGCGTTGAAGGACAGGGGAACACTGAA. Translated: CSVEGQGNTE. The whole CDR3 is CSVEGQGNTEAFF.

Points on this clone: Sequencing ends 3 residues short of the CDR3 end; the germline J gene provides the rest. This chain joins TRBV5-6 and TRBJ2-5, with TRBD1 matching over 7 bases. The length of the CDR3 is 15 residues. Unmatched junction bases numbered 7, after V lost 0 bases and J lost 5 bases. In germline, CDR1 is SGHDT, CDR2 YYEEEE. The DNA read from the CDR3 is TGTGCCAGCAGCTTGGCCGGACAGGTTTGGGAGACC. It specifies CASSLAGQVWET. The complete CDR3 sequence is CASSLAGQVWETQYF.

Points on this clone: The read is 3 residues too short to cover the CDR3 end, so that end is filled in from the germline J gene. The chain recombines TRBV5-1 with TRBJ2-5; D is unresolved. The V gene's germline CDR1 is SGHRS and CDR2 YFSETQ. CDR3 length: 14 amino acids. The CDR3 bases that were read are TGCGCCAGCAGCTTTAACGGCGGTACCTCTACC. It yields the protein CASSFNGGTST. The complete CDR3 sequence is CASSFNGGTSTQYF.

Regarding this clone: The missing CDR3 end, 3 residues past where the read stops, is filled in from the germline J gene. The chain uses TRBV4-1 and TRBJ2-5, with TRBD1 matching over 8 bases. CDR1 MGHRA and CDR2 YSYEKL come from the germline V gene. The V segment lost 5 bases and the J segment 5 bases; nucleotides outside the gene matches: 13. The CDR3 totals 16 residues. The chain's CDR3 is CASSEAPGQAGETQYF. The DNA read from the CDR3 is TGCGCCAGCAGCGAAGCCCCGGGACAGGCTGGGGAGACC.